The clone carrying this T cell receptor beta chain has more than one count but fewer than ten. Its antigen is still unknown. In the ophthalmopathy cohort, Clinical Activity Score was at least 3, NOSPECS grade at least 4, and duration under 3 months. The data stem from a study of T cells in Graves' hyperthyroidism and ophthalmopathy. Points from the study as a whole: The blood repertoire included most of the expanded thyroid clonotypes above 0.001.

The CDR3 contains 20 residues. V lost 2 bases to trimming and J lost 5 bases; unmatched junction nucleotides: 21. Researchers amplified the TCR beta CDR3 regions from RNA transcripts. First-round RT-PCR with HTBI primers amplified the TCR CDR3 region. TCRdb analysed the multiplex PCR reads with MiXCR anew, one entry per CDR3 protein. The sample has some 350,000 distinct CDR3 sequences, nearly 15% seen once. Sequencing was performed on blood. The sequence was collected from a woman aged 55-69 years with Graves' ophthalmopathy. The J gene is TRBJ2-3, the V gene TRBV12-3 or TRBV12-4, with 8 bases matching TRBD2. CDR3 bases: TGTGCCAGCAGTTTAACCCTACTGACTGTCGGGAGGGCAGAGGGAGATACGCAGTATTTT. This translates into CASSLTLLTVGRAEGDTQYF.